This TCR beta chain was sequenced for a study of blood T cell repertoires in COVID-19. For the study at large: T cells, B-cell-depleted T cells, or PBMCs provided the cDNA or gDNA that served as material.

Germline-derived CDR1 and CDR2 are SGHTS and YDEGEE. Trimming cost V 4 bases and J 7 bases; bases outside gene matches: 6. CDR3 length equals 15 residues. Method: immunoSEQ multiplex PCR; TCRdb's copy keeps in-frame clones and lacks some. The profile shows hundreds of thousands of clones, roughly four fifths of them singletons. Sequenced input: peripheral blood. This sequence originates from a woman aged 80 or over with acute or convalescent COVID-19. The J gene is TRBJ1-6, the V gene TRBV5-8, with 9 nucleotides matching TRBD1. CDR3 in DNA: TGTGCCAGCAGCCCGGGGACAGGGAGGAATTCACCCCTCCACTTT. Protein: CASSPGTGRNSPLHF.